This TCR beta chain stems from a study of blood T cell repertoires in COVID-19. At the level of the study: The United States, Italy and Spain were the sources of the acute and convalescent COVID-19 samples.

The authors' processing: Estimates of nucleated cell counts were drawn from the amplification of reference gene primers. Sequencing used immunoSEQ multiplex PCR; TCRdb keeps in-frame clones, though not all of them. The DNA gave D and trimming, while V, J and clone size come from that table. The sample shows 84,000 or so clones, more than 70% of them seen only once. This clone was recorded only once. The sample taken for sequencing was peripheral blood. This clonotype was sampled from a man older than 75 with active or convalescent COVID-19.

CDR3 sequence reads: CASSVGAGGNSPLHF. For the CDR3, the DNA is TGTGCCAGCAGCGTAGGGGCAGGTGGGAATTCACCCCTCCACTTT. The chain uses TRBV9 and TRBJ1-6; no reliable D call. Trimming took off 0 bases at V and 7 bases at J, with 11 bases between the two ends. CDR3 length: 15 amino acids. Germline V gene sequence: CDR1 SGDLS, CDR2 YYNGEE.